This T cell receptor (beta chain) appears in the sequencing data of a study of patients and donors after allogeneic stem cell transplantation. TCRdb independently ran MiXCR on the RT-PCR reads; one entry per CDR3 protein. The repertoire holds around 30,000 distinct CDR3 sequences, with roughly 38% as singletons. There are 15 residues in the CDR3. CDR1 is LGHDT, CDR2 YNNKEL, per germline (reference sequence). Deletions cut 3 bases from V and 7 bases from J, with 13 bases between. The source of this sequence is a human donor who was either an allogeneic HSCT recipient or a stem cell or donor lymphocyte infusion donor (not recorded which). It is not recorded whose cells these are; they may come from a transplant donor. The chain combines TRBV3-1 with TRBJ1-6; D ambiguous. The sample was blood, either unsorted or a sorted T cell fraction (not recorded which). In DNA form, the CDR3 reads TGTGCCAGCAGCCAGGAAGCCCGGGCGAATTCACCCCTCCACTTT. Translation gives CASSQEARANSPLHF.